This record looks at one TCR beta chain sequence and its context. The entry originates in a study of blood T cell repertoires in COVID-19. The length of the CDR3 is 14 residues. V shed 3 bases, J shed 1 base, and the junction held 1 base outside the gene matches. The germline V gene has CDR1 MGHDK and CDR2 SYGVNS. The repertoire was sequenced with immunoSEQ multiplex PCR; TCRdb's copy has only in-frame clones and lacks some. In the table there are roughly 320,000 clones, around 86% of which are singletons. The genes are TRBV25-1 and TRBJ1-1; 8 nucleotides line up with TRBD1. Sequenced: peripheral blood. The source is a man between 65 and 79 years old with acute or convalescent COVID-19. CDR3 coding DNA: TGTGCCAGCAGTGAGACAGGGGAGAACACTGAAGCTTTCTTT. This codes for CASSETGENTEAFF.